This TCR beta chain was documented in a study of beta chain features in type 1 diabetes. Reverse transcribing all isolated RNA meant expressed TCRB transcripts were sequenced. Measured with immunoSEQ multiplex PCR; TCRdb has only the in-frame clones, and not every one. The sample includes approximately 250,000 clones, 9.6% of them seen just once. This clone has only a few counts. V lost 6 bases to trimming and J lost 3 bases; unmatched junction nucleotides: 8. Germline CDR1 SEHNR, CDR2 FQNEAQ (reference sequence). This CDR3 comprises 16 residues. The genes are TRBV7-9 and TRBJ2-1; 10 positions match TRBD2. Sample: naive CD4+ T cells from blood. This TCR was recovered from a woman aged 18-29 years in good health. The CDR3 spells CASRQASGGSYNEQFF. The CDR3 DNA follows: TGTGCCAGCAGGCAGGCTAGCGGGGGTAGCTACAATGAGCAGTTCTTC.